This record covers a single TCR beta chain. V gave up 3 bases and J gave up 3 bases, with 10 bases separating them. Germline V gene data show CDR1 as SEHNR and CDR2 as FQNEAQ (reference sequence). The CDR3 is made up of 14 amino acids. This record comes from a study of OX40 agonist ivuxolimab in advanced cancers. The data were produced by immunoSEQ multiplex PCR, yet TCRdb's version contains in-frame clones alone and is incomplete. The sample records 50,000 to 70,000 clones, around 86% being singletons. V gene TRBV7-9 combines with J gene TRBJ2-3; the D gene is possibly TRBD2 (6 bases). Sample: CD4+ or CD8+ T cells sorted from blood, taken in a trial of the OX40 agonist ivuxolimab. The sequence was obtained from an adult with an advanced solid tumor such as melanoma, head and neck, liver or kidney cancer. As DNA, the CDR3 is TGTGCCAGCAGCTTGAGAGGAGGGACAGATACGCAGTATTTT. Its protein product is CASSLRGGTDTQYF.